One T cell receptor (beta chain) is described in this entry. The CDR3 consists of 14 residues. Deletions cut 4 bases from V and 2 bases from J, with 9 bases between. The germline V gene encodes CDR1 MDHEN and CDR2 SYDVKM. This sample is drawn from a study of human thymus T cells. A roughly 0.45-1 mL peripheral blood aliquot was taken intraoperatively from four of eight donors. The protocol was immunoSEQ multiplex PCR, while the TCRdb copy is restricted to in-frame clones and leaves out a portion. This table holds under 70,000 clones, around 94% found once. The chain is built from TRBV28 and TRBJ2-1; D may correspond to TRBD1 or TRBD2 (5 bases each). This clonotype was sampled from a boy in the first two years of life with a congenital heart defect but otherwise immunologically healthy. Sequencing was done on a sample of blood. CDR3 sequence (DNA): TGTGCCAGCAGTTCCGGGACGCCCTACAATGAGCAGTTCTTC. It yields the protein CASSSGTPYNEQFF. The complete variable domain, with remaining parts taken from reference TRBV28 and TRBJ2-1, reads DVKVTQSSRYLVKRTGEKVFLECVQDMDHENMFWYRQDPGLGLRLIYFSYDVKMKEKGDIPEGYSVSREKKERFSLILESASTNQTSMYLCASSSGTPYNEQFFGPGTRLTVL.